A single sample gave rise to the 20 T cell receptor beta chains below, sequenced in a study of T cell repertoires in cytomegalovirus infection. Via MiXCR, TCRdb re-called the reads, giving one row per CDR3 protein. The sample lists hundreds of thousands of distinct CDR3 sequences, roughly 36% occurring once. For these TCRs, the target antigens are not known. The sequenced sample was cultured PBMCs, obtained from culture after CMV antigen stimulation. Receptors were obtained from a human donor in good health (CMV status not recorded). Some clones in this sample may be carry-over from other donors' samples.

This chain joins TRBV7-2 and TRBJ2-7; no clear D. This CDR3 region has 16 residues. Germline V CDR1 and CDR2: SGHTA, FQGNSA. V was pared by 5 bases and J by 7 bases, with 24 bases between. CDR3 protein: CASSPRTRSDIAEQYF. The CDR3 DNA sequence: TGTGCCAGCAGCCCCCGGACCCGCTCGGATATTGCAGAGCAGTACTTC.

This clonotype was seen at least ten times. The CDR3: CASSSSRQGYNLNEQFF. The CDR3 DNA follows: TGTGCCAGCAGCTCCTCCCGACAGGGGTACAATTTGAATGAGCAGTTCTTC. The chain combines TRBV7-6 with TRBJ2-1, with TRBD1 matching 8 bases. The V gene's germline CDR1 is SGHVS and CDR2 FNYEAQ. V was clipped by 4 bases and J by 7 bases; unmatched bases: 15. The CDR3 spans 17 residues.

The chain carries TRBV7-6 and TRBJ1-5, with D possibly matching TRBD1 (6 bases). Germline V lookup: CDR1 SGHVS, CDR2 FNYEAQ. V shed 5 bases and J shed 0 bases, with 11 bases lying between them. The CDR3 sequence is 15 residues long. The CDR3 nucleotides read TGTGCCAGCAGCCCCGGGACACTTAGCAATCAGCCCCAGCATTTT. It encodes CASSPGTLSNQPQHF.

The chain uses TRBV28 and TRBJ1-5, with D unresolved. Per the germline V gene, CDR1 is MDHEN and CDR2 is SYDVKM. The V and J ends lost 6 bases and 6 bases respectively, with 18 bases between them. The CDR3 runs 15 residues. CDR3 sequence reads: CASSYGLSIGQPQHF. As DNA, the CDR3 is TGTGCCAGCAGCTACGGTTTGTCAATTGGTCAGCCCCAGCATTTT.

This clonotype was found a few times. The rearrangement links TRBV12-5 to TRBJ1-5; D ambiguous. With 1 base removed from V and 12 bases from J, the gap between germline ends came to 10 bases. The CDR3 has 12 amino acids. Germline V gene lookup returns CDR1 LGHNT and CDR2 FRNRAP. Here the CDR3 reads CASGLGDGLQHF. CDR3 DNA sequence: TGTGCTAGTGGTTTGGGAGATGGGCTCCAGCATTTT.

The rearrangement uses TRBV20-1 and TRBJ2-7, with 10 bases that match TRBD1. From germline, CDR1 is DFQATT and CDR2 SNEGSKA (reference sequence). The J segment lost 3 bases and the V segment lost 0 bases, leaving 5 bases of the junction unmatched. The CDR3 loop spans 15 amino acids. The CDR3 sequence is CSARDPGQGIYEQYF. CDR3 coding DNA: TGCAGTGCTAGAGATCCGGGACAGGGGATCTACGAGCAGTACTTC.

This clonotype occurred many times. The chain links TRBV7-2 to TRBJ2-3; no firm D call. Looked up from germline, CDR1 is SGHTA and CDR2 is FQGNSA. The length of the CDR3 is 14 residues. V lost 4 bases and J lost 1, with 9 bases in between. The CDR3 DNA sequence: TGTGCCAGCAGCTCACAGAGTCGCACAGATACGCAGTATTTT. This codes for CASSSQSRTDTQYF.

The chain links TRBV12-3 or TRBV12-4 to TRBJ2-1; 8 positions match TRBD2. V was clipped by 5 bases and J by 8 bases; unmatched bases: 8. CDR3 size: 14 residues. In DNA, the CDR3 is TGTGCCAGCAGTAGCGGGGGCCCTGGGGATGAGCAGTTCTTC. This encodes CASSSGGPGDEQFF.

This clonotype was observed a few times. The chain joins TRBV19 to TRBJ1-5, with 7 bases fitting TRBD1. This CDR3 region has 15 residues. V was clipped by 4 bases and J by 4 bases; unmatched bases: 7. Germline CDR1 and CDR2: LNHDA and SQIVND (reference sequence). CDR3 bases: TGTGCCAGTAGTACCCCCCAGGGGGGGAATCAGCCCCAGCATTTT. Its translation is CASSTPQGGNQPQHF.

The chain links TRBV27 to TRBJ1-5; maybe TRBD1 (5 bases). Per the germline V gene, CDR1 is MNHEY and CDR2 is SMNVEV (reference sequence). Trimming left V 7 bases short and J 2 bases short, with 15 bases between. The CDR3 sequence is 15 residues long. CDR3 sequence: CASKLVGHGNQPQHF. DNA for the CDR3: TGTGCCAGCAAGCTCGTGGGGCATGGCAATCAGCCCCAGCATTTT.

This clonotype appeared many times. The chain links TRBV7-6 to TRBJ2-7, with TRBD2 identical over 7 bases. The CDR3 length is 16 residues. Looked up from germline, CDR1 is SGHVS and CDR2 is FNYEAQ. Trimming took 5 bases from V and 2 from J; bases not matched to a gene: 12. Written as DNA, the CDR3 is TGTGCCAGCAGCCCAGCGGGAAGGGCCTGGGCCTACGAGCAGTACTTC. Translated: CASSPAGRAWAYEQYF.

This clonotype was detected only a few times. The V call is TRBV19, the J call TRBJ2-5; 7 bases are shared with TRBD2. V lost 0 bases, J lost 3 bases, and 4 bases stayed unmatched. Germline lookup yields CDR1 LNHDA and CDR2 SQIVND (reference sequence). The CDR3 is 15 amino acids. CDR3 in amino acids: CASSIDLAGEETQYF. The CDR3 nucleotides are TGTGCCAGTAGTATAGATCTCGCGGGGGAAGAGACCCAGTACTTC. The variable domain in full, completed from reference TRBV19 and TRBJ2-5, reads DGGITQSPKYLFRKEGQNVTLSCEQNLNHDAMYWYRQDPGQGLRLIYYSQIVNDFQKGDIAEGYSVSREKKESFPLTVTSAQKNPTAFYLCASSIDLAGEETQYFGPGTRLLVL.

In DNA, the CDR3 is TGCGCCAGCAGCTTGTGGATGAGGATGAACACCGGGGAGCTGTTTTTT. Translating it yields CASSLWMRMNTGELFF. This chain links TRBV5-1 with TRBJ2-2, with no clear D. The V gene lost 1 base and the J gene lost 1 base, with 11 bases spanning the gap. CDR1 SGHRS and CDR2 YFSETQ come from the germline V gene. The CDR3 consists of 16 residues.

This clonotype turned up a few times. The genes are TRBV20-1 and TRBJ1-2, with 12 bases matching TRBD1. CDR1 is DFQATT and CDR2 is SNEGSKA in the germline V gene (reference sequence). V shed 5 bases and J 4 bases; nucleotides not matched to a gene: 5. The CDR3 runs 14 residues. DNA of the CDR3: TGCAGTGCTCTCCGGGACAGGGGGCCCTATGGCTACACCTTC. Residues: CSALRDRGPYGYTF.

The CDR3 loop is CASSPETSAINEQFF. The DNA for the CDR3 is TGTGCCAGCAGCCCCGAGACTAGCGCTATCAATGAGCAGTTCTTC. The genes are TRBV11-2 and TRBJ2-1, with TRBD2 matching 8 bases. Germline loops: CDR1 SGHAT, CDR2 FQNNGV. There are 15 residues in the CDR3. The V segment lost 5 bases and the J segment 6 bases; nucleotides outside the gene matches: 9.

Only one count was recorded for this clonotype. The chain recombines TRBV5-5 with TRBJ1-1; TRBD1 aligns across 7 bases. This CDR3 contains 13 residues. Germline CDR1 SGHKS, CDR2 YYEKEE (reference sequence). J was trimmed by 7 bases and V by 4 bases; bases with no gene match: 7. CDR3 in amino acids: CASSVGTELEAFF. CDR3 nucleotide sequence: TGTGCCAGCAGCGTTGGGACAGAGCTTGAAGCTTTCTTT.

This chain links TRBV20-1 with TRBJ1-2, with a weak D call TRBD1 (5 bases). Germline CDR1 is DFQATT and CDR2 is SNEGSKA (reference sequence). This CDR3 contains 13 residues. The V and J ends lost 0 bases and 2 bases respectively, with 7 bases between them. CDR3: CSARDRGNYGYTF. Written as DNA, the CDR3 is TGCAGTGCTAGAGATCGGGGGAACTATGGCTACACCTTC.

J is TRBJ2-4 and V is TRBV28; D is uncertain. This CDR3 has 17 residues. Germline loops: CDR1 MDHEN, CDR2 SYDVKM. V was shortened by 1 base and J by 5 bases, with 18 bases between the two germline ends. CDR3 loop: CASSLLGPLGGENIQYF. CDR3 DNA sequence: TGTGCCAGCAGTTTATTGGGCCCCCTGGGTGGGGAAAACATTCAGTACTTC.

The V call is TRBV7-9, the J call TRBJ1-3; D perhaps matches TRBD1 (6 bases). Between the trimmed V and J ends, which lost 2 bases and 0 bases, there was a span of 17 bases. This CDR3 is built from 18 residues. Per germline, CDR1 SEHNR and CDR2 FQNEAQ (reference sequence). In nucleotides, the CDR3 is TGTGCCAGCAGCTTAAACAGGGAAGCCGTTCGCTCTGGAAACACCATATATTTT. Translation gives CASSLNREAVRSGNTIYF.

The chain combines TRBV7-2 with TRBJ2-7, with a tentative D call TRBD2 (5 bases). Germline loops: CDR1 SGHTA, CDR2 FQGNSA. This CDR3 contains 14 residues. V dropped 2 bases and J dropped 3 bases, with 11 bases sitting between them. CDR3 amino acids: CASSLLARHYEQYF. CDR3 nucleotides: TGTGCCAGCAGCTTACTAGCAAGGCACTACGAGCAGTACTTC. Drawing the rest from reference TRBV7-2 and TRBJ2-7, the complete variable domain is GAGVSQSPSNKVTEKGKDVELRCDPISGHTALYWYRQSLGQGLEFLIYFQGNSAPDKSGLPSDRFSAERTGGSVSTLTIQRTQQEDSAVYLCASSLLARHYEQYFGPGTRLTVT.